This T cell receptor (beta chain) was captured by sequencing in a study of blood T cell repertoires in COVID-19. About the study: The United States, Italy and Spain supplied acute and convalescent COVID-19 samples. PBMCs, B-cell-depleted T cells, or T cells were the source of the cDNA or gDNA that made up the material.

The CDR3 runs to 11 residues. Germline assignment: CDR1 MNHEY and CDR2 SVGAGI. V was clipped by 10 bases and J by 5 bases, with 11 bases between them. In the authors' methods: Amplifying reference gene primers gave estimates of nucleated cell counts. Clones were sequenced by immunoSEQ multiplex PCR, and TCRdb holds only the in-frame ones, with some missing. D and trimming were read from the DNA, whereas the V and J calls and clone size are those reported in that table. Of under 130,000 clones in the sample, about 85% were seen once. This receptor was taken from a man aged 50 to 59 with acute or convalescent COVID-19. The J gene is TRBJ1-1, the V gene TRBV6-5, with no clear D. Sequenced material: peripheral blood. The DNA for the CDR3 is TGTGCCACCGAGTTGAGTACTGAAGCTTTCTTT. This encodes CATELSTEAFF.